The present TCR beta chain was sequenced within a study of T-cell reconstitution after alpha-beta-depleted transplantation in children. The authors prepared the TCRbeta library with unique molecular identifiers. A single record per CDR3 protein comes from TCRdb applying MiXCR to the PCR reads. The table includes roughly 500,000 distinct CDR3 sequences, 15% to 20% detected once. Source: PBMCs from the stem cell graft donor, taken from the stem cell graft. This TCR came from a human donor who donated a stem cell graft to a child with acute lymphoblastic leukemia.

CDR3 bases: TGTGCCAGCAGTTATGGTCCTTGGGGTTCTACCAACTCCTACGAGCAGTACTTC. Protein product: CASSYGPWGSTNSYEQYF. The chain uses TRBV6-5 and TRBJ2-7, with D unclear. Deletions cut 3 bases from V and 0 bases from J, with 21 bases between. The CDR3 is made up of 18 amino acids. The germline CDR1 and CDR2 sequences are MNHEY and SVGAGI.